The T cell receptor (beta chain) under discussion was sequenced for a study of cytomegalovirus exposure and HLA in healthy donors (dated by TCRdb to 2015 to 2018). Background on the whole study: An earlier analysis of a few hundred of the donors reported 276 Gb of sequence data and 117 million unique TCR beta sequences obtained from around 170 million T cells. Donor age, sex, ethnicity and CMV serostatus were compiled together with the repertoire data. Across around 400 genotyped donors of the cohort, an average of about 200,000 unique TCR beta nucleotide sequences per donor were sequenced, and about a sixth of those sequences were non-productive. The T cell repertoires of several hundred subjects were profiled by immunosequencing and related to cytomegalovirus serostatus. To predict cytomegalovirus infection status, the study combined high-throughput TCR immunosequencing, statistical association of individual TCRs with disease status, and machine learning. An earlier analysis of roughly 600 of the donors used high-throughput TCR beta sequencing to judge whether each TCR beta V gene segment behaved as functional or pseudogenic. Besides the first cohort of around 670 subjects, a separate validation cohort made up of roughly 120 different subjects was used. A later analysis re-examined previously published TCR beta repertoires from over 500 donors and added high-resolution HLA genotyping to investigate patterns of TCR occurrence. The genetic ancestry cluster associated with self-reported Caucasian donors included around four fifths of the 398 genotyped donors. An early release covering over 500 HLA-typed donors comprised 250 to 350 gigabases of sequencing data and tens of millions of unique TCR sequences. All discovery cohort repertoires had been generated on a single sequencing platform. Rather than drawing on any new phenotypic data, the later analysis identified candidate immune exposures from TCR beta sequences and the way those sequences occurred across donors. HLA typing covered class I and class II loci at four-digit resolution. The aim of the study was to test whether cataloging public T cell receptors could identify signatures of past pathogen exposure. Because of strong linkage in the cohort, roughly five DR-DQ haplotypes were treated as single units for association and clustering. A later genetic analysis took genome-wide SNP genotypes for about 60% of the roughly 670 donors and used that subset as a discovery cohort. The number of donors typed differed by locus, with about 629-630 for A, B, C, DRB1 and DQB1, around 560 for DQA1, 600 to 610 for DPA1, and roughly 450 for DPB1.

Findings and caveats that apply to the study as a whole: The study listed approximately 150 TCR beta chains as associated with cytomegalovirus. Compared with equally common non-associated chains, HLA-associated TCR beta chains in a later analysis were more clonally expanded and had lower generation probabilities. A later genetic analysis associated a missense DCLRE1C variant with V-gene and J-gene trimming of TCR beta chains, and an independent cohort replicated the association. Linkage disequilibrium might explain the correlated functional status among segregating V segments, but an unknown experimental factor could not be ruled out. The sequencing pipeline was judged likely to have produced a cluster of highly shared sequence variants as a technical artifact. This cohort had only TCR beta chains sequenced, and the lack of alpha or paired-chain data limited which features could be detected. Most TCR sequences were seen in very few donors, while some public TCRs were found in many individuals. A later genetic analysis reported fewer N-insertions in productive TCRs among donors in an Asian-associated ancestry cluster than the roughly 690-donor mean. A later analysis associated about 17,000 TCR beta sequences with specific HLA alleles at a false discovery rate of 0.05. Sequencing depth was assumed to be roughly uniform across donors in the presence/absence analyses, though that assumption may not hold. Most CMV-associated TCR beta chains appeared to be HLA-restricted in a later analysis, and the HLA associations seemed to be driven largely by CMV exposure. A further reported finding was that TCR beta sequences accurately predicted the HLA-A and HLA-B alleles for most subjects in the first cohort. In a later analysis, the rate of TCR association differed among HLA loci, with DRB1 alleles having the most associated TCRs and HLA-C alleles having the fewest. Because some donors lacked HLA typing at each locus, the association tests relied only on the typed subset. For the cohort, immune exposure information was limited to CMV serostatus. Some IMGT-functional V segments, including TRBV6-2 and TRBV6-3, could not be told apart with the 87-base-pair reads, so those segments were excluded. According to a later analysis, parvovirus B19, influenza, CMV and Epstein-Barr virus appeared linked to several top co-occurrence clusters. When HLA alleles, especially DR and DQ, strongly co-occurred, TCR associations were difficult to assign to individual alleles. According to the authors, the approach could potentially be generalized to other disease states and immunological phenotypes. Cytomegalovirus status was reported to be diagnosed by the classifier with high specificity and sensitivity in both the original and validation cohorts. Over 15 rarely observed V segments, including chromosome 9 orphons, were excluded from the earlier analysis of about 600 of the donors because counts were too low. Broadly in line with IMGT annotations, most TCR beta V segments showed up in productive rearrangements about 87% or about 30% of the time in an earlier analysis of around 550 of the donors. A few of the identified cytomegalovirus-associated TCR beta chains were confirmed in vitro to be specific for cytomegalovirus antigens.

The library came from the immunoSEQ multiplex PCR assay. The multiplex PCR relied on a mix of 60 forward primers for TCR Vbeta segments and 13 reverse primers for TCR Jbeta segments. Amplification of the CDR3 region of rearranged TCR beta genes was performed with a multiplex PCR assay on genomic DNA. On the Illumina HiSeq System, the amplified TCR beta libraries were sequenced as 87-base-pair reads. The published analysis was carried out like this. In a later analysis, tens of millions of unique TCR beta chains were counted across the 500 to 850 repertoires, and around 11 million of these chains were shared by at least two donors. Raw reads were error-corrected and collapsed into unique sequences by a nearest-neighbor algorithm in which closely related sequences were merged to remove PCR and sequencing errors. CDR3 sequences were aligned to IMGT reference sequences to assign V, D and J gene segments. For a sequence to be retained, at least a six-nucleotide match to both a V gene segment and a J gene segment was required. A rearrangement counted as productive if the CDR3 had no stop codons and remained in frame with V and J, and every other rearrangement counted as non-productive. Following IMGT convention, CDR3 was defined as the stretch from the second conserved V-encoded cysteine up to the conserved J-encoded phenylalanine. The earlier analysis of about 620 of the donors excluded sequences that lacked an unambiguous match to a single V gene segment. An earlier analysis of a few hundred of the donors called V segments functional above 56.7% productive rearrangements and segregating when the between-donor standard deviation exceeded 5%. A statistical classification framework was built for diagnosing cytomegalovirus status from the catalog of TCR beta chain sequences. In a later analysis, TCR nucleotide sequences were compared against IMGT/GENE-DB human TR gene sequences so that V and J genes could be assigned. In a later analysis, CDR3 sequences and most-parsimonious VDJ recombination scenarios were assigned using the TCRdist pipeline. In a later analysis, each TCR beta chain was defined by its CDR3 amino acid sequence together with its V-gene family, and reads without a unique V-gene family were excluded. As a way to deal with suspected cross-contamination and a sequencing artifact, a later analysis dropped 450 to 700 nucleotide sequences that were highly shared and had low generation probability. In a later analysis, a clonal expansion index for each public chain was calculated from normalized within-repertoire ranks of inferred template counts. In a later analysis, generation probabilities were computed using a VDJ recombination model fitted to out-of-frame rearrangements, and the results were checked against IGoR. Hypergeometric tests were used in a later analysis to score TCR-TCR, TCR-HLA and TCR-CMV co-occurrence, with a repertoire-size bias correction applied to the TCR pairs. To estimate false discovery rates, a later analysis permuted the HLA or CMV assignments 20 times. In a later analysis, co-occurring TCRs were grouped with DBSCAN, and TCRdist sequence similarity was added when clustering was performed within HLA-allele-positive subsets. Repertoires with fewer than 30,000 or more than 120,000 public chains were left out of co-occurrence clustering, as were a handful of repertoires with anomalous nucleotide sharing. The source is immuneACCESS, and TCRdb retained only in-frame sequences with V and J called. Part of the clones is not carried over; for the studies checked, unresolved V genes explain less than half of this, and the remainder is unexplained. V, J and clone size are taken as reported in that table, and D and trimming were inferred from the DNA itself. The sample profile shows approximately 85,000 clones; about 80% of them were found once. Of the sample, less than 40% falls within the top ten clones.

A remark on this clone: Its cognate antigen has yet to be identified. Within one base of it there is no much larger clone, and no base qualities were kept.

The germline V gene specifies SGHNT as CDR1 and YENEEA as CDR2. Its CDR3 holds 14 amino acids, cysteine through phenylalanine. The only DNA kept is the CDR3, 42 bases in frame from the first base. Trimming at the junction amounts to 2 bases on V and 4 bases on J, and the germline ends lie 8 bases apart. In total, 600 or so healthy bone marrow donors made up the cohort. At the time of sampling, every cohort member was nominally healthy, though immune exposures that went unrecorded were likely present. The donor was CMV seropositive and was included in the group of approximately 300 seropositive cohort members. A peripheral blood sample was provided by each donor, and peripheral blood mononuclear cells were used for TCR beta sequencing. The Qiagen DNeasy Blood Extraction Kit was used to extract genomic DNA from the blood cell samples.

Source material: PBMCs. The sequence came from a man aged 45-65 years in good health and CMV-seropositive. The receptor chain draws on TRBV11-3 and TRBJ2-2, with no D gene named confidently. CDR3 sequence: CASSLYTSTGELFF. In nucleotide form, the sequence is TGTGCCAGCAGCTTATACACCTCCACCGGGGAGCTGTTTTTT.